The rows below give T cell receptor beta chains drawn from one sample of a study of T cells in Graves' hyperthyroidism and ophthalmopathy. A single record per CDR3 protein comes from TCRdb applying MiXCR to the multiplex PCR reads. Of around 240,000 distinct CDR3 sequences in the sample, about 14% were seen once. Sequenced material: blood. The receptors derive from a woman aged 40 to 49 with Graves' hyperthyroidism that later progressed to Graves' ophthalmopathy. Each CDR3 is given with its conserved first and last residue. Fields, in order: CDR3 DNA, CDR3 protein, J gene, D gene, V gene, clone size. A D gene is named only where the DNA matches it firmly. Part of the rows lack a size; the others show once, few, many or a class for expanded clones.

TGCAGTGCTCGTCCACGGACAGGGGGTTTTTCTACGAACACTGAAGCTTTCTTT | CSARPRTGGFSTNTEAFF | TRBJ1-1 | TRBD1 | TRBV20-1 | few
TGTGCCAGCAGCCCCCTCGACAGGAACACTGAAGCTTTCTTT | CASSPLDRNTEAFF | TRBJ1-1 | - | TRBV28 | many
TGTGCCAGCAGCGTGGGACTCTATAATTCACCCCTCCACTTT | CASSVGLYNSPLHF | TRBJ1-6 | - | TRBV7-9 | few
TGTGCCAGCAGTTTATCATTTTTTTACGAGCAGTACTTC | CASSLSFFYEQYF | TRBJ2-7 | - | TRBV28 | -
TGTGCCACCAGCAGAGATTCGAGGGGACACCTCAAGGGAACCTTC | CATSRDSRGHLKGTF | TRBJ1-2 | - | TRBV15 | many
TGTGCCAGCAGTTTTTTGAGCTATCAGCCCCAGCATTTT | CASSFLSYQPQHF | TRBJ1-5 | - | TRBV28 | many
TGTGCCAGCAGTTACTTCGGGTTCTTTAGGTCCTACAATGAGCAGTTCTTC | CASSYFGFFRSYNEQFF | TRBJ2-1 | - | TRBV6-5 | few
TGTGCCAGCAGCTTGAATGGCGGGAGCTACGAGCAGTACTTC | CASSLNGGSYEQYF | TRBJ2-7 | TRBD2 | TRBV5-8 | many
TGCAGTGCGCGGGGACGAACCGGGGAGCTGTTTTTT | CSARGRTGELFF | TRBJ2-2 | - | TRBV20-1 | -
TGTGCCAGCAGTATCACTCCCACCGTGGGAGTCTATGGCTACACCTTC | CASSITPTVGVYGYTF | TRBJ1-2 | - | TRBV6-1 | many
TGTGCCAGCAGTGAGCAGGGTAGCACAGATACGCAGTATTTT | CASSEQGSTDTQYF | TRBJ2-3 | - | TRBV6-1 | many
TGTGCCAGCAGTGAGGAGGGACTAGCGGGTCACTACAATGAGCAGTTCTTC | CASSEEGLAGHYNEQFF | TRBJ2-1 | TRBD2 | TRBV6-1 | -
TGTGCCAGCAAATTGAGTGGGACTAGCGGCAGCAATGAGCAGTTCTTC | CASKLSGTSGSNEQFF | TRBJ2-1 | TRBD2 | TRBV27 | few
TGTGCCAGCAGCCAGGACCCGGGACCGAGCTACGAGCAGTACTTC | CASSQDPGPSYEQYF | TRBJ2-7 | - | TRBV14 | many
TGTGCCTGGAGTGTACTGGCCCCAGGCCTGGGCCGCTACGAGCAGTACTTC | CAWSVLAPGLGRYEQYF | TRBJ2-7 | - | TRBV30 | -
TGTGCCAGCAGCTTTGGACTAGCGGGCACAGATACGCAGTATTTT | CASSFGLAGTDTQYF | TRBJ2-3 | TRBD2 | TRBV11-2 | many
TGTGCCAGCAGCTCCAGCTCCTACAATGAGCAGTTCTTC | CASSSSSYNEQFF | TRBJ2-1 | - | TRBV11-1 | many
TGTGCCACCAGCAGGTCCGGGACAGGGACCTACGAGCAGTACTTC | CATSRSGTGTYEQYF | TRBJ2-7 | TRBD1 | TRBV15 | many
TGCGCCAGCAGCCAAGGGGAAGCAATGGTCGGTCTAACCTACGAGCAGTACTTC | CASSQGEAMVGLTYEQYF | TRBJ2-7 | - | TRBV4-1 | -
TGCGCCAGCAGCCTGGGGTCGCTGGGCGGGGAAGAGCAGTTCTTC | CASSLGSLGGEEQFF | TRBJ2-1 | - | TRBV5-1 | many
TGTGCCAGCAACATACTAGCGGAGATGGGGGATACGCAGTATTTT | CASNILAEMGDTQYF | TRBJ2-3 | TRBD2 | TRBV28 | many
TGCGCCAGCAGCTTGATTAGCGGACCCTCTGGTAATGAGCAGTTCTTC | CASSLISGPSGNEQFF | TRBJ2-1 | - | TRBV5-1 | many
TGTGCCGGCAGCTTATCCCGCTTCGGGACAGGGATTCCCTACGAGCAGTACTTC | CAGSLSRFGTGIPYEQYF | TRBJ2-7 | TRBD1 | TRBV7-9 | -
TGTGCCAGCAGCCCATATCCGGGTTCCAAAAACATTCAGTACTTC | CASSPYPGSKNIQYF | TRBJ2-4 | - | TRBV7-2 | -
TGTGCCACCCGATCTCTCAGGGGAAATACCGGGGAGCTGTTTTTT | CATRSLRGNTGELFF | TRBJ2-2 | - | TRBV28 | many
TGTGCCAGCAGCTTAAGGGGCACGGGGGTTGAGCAGTTCTTC | CASSLRGTGVEQFF | TRBJ2-1 | - | TRBV7-2 | many
TGTGCCAGCTCAGGACAGGGGTACAATGAGCAGTTCTTC | CASSGQGYNEQFF | TRBJ2-1 | TRBD1 | TRBV18 | many
TGTGCCAGCAGCATTCAGGGGGGCACTGAAGCTTTCTTT | CASSIQGGTEAFF | TRBJ1-1 | TRBD1 | TRBV7-2 | many
TGTGCCACCAGCCCTACCACTAGCGGGAACTACAATGAGCAGTTCTTC | CATSPTTSGNYNEQFF | TRBJ2-1 | TRBD2 | TRBV15 | many
TGTGCCAGCAGCCTACCGGGACTAGCGAACACCGGGGAGCTGTTTTTT | CASSLPGLANTGELFF | TRBJ2-2 | TRBD2 | TRBV7-9 | many
TGTGCCAGCAGTTACTCGTTGACTAGCGGGATGGTCGACGAGCAGTACTTC | CASSYSLTSGMVDEQYF | TRBJ2-7 | TRBD2 | TRBV6-5 | many
TGTGCCAGCAGACGACAGGTATTGAACTATGGCTACACCTTC | CASRRQVLNYGYTF | TRBJ1-2 | - | TRBV28 | many
TGCAGTGCGGCTAGCGGGAGATCTGTGTGGTACGAGCAGTACTTC | CSAASGRSVWYEQYF | TRBJ2-7 | TRBD2 | TRBV20-1 | few
TGTGCCAGCAGTTACACTAAGCCTCACGACGAGCAGTACTTC | CASSYTKPHDEQYF | TRBJ2-7 | - | TRBV7-6 | many
TGTGCCAGCAGTACTTACGGGACGCTGGGGTCCTACGAGCAGTACTTC | CASSTYGTLGSYEQYF | TRBJ2-7 | - | TRBV12-3/TRBV12-4 | many
TGTGCCAGCAGCTTAAATCCGCTAGCAGCTAACACCGGGGAGCTGTTTTTT | CASSLNPLAANTGELFF | TRBJ2-2 | - | TRBV7-3 | many
TGTGCCAGTAGTTGGGACAGGAGAGAGAATTCACCCCTCCACTTT | CASSWDRRENSPLHF | TRBJ1-6 | TRBD1 | TRBV19 | few
TGCAGTGCTAGTCATCCCAGCGGGAGTACCTACGAGCAGTACTTC | CSASHPSGSTYEQYF | TRBJ2-7 | TRBD2 | TRBV20-1 | few
TGCAGCGTTGAAATTAATAGGGGCGAGCAGTTCTTC | CSVEINRGEQFF | TRBJ2-1 | - | TRBV29-1 | -
TGTGCCAGCAGCTTAGGACAGGGCACATTTTACGAGCAGTACTTC | CASSLGQGTFYEQYF | TRBJ2-7 | TRBD1 | TRBV11-1 | few
TGTGCCAGCAGTGGCAGCCGGGGGTGGGCCGAGCAGTACTTC | CASSGSRGWAEQYF | TRBJ2-7 | - | TRBV2 | many
TGCAGTGCTTCACGGCCGCAGGGGCCCAACACCGGGGAGCTGTTTTTT | CSASRPQGPNTGELFF | TRBJ2-2 | - | TRBV20-1 | many
TGTGCCTGGAGTGTACAAGGCTGGGAGCAGTTCTTC | CAWSVQGWEQFF | TRBJ2-1 | - | TRBV30 | many
TGCGCCAGCCGGCATGGTATCCGCGAGAACACTGAAGCTTTCTTT | CASRHGIRENTEAFF | TRBJ1-1 | - | TRBV5-1 | many
TGTGCCAGCTCCCAGTTAGCGGGATCGAACACCGGGGAGCTGTTTTTT | CASSQLAGSNTGELFF | TRBJ2-2 | TRBD2 | TRBV18 | few
TGCGCCAGCAGCCAATTAGCCCTCGGGAGGGAGTCCTACAATGAGCAGTTCTTC | CASSQLALGRESYNEQFF | TRBJ2-1 | TRBD2 | TRBV4-1 | -
TGTGCCAGCTCATCTCTAGCGGACAATGAGCAGTTCTTC | CASSSLADNEQFF | TRBJ2-1 | TRBD2 | TRBV18 | many